This TCR beta chain was observed in a study of cytomegalovirus exposure and HLA in healthy donors. Concerning this clone: Its antigen is unknown.

PCR was performed using 60 Vbeta and 13 Jbeta primers. Here immunoSEQ multiplex PCR was the method, and the copy in TCRdb shows in-frame clones only, minus some. The profile shows around 97,000 clones, about four fifths of them singletons. Study-wide points: What a later analysis reportedly showed was that an Asian-associated ancestry cluster had fewer N-insertions than the approximately 700-donor mean. An analysis done earlier found most TCR beta V segments productive about 87% or about 30% of the time. An analysis that came later showed most CMV-associated TCR beta chains appearing HLA-restricted.

Input material: PBMCs. The origin of this receptor is a man aged 40-55 years in good health and CMV-seropositive.

The CDR3: CATGPGEGKLFF. DNA for the CDR3: TGTGCCACAGGGCCAGGGGAAGGAAAACTGTTTTTT. The rearrangement uses TRBV28 and TRBJ1-4; tentative D call: TRBD1 (6 bases). The CDR3 sequence is 12 residues long. The germline CDR1 and CDR2 sequences are MDHEN and SYDVKM. The V gene lost 10 bases and the J gene lost 10 bases, with 16 bases spanning the gap.